This TCR beta chain is drawn from a study of cytomegalovirus exposure and HLA in healthy donors. Primers: 60 Vbeta forward and 13 Jbeta reverse. The assay was immunoSEQ multiplex PCR, and TCRdb's table has in-frame clones only and misses some. The sample contains roughly 160,000 clones, 70% to 80% of which appear only once. Broader study findings: The authors enumerated over 150 TCR beta chains as linked to cytomegalovirus.

On this clone: Its antigen is as yet unknown.

Germline CDR1 SEHNR, CDR2 FQNEAQ (reference sequence). The CDR3 length is 14 residues. With V trimmed by 5 bases and J by 0 bases, 2 bases remained unmatched. The genes are TRBV7-9 and TRBJ2-3; 7 positions agree with TRBD1. Sample: PBMCs. The sequence came from a man aged 30 to 39 in good health and CMV-seropositive. This chain's CDR3 is CASSRDSSTDTQYF. Written as DNA, the CDR3 is TGTGCCAGCAGCCGGGACAGTAGCACAGATACGCAGTATTTT. Full variable domain (missing parts from reference TRBV7-9 and TRBJ2-3): DTGVSQNPRHKITKRGQNVTFRCDPISEHNRLYWYRQTLGQGPEFLTYFQNEAQLEKSRLLSDRFSAERPKGSFSTLEIQRTEQGDSAMYLCASSRDSSTDTQYFGPGTRLTVL.